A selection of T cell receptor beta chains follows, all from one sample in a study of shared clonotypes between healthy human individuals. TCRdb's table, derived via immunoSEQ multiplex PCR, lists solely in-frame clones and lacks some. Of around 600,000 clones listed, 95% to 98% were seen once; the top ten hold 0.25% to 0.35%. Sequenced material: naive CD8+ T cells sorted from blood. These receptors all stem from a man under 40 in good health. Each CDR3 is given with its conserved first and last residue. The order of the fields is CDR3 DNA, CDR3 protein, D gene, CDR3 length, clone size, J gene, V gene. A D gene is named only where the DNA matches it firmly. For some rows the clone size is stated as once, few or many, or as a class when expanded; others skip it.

TGTGCCTGGAGTGTACGGGAGGACAGGGTGAACACCGGGGAGCTGTTTTTT CAWSVREDRVNTGELFF . 17 . TRBJ2-2 TRBV30
TGTGCCAGCAGCTCGCCTGGACAGTCCCAACCCCACTACAATGAGCAGTTCTTC CASSSPGQSQPHYNEQFF . 18 . TRBJ2-1 TRBV5-8
TGTGCCTCTGGGACTAGCGGGAGCACCGGGGAGCTGTTTTTT CASGTSGSTGELFF TRBD2 14 once TRBJ2-2 TRBV30
TGTGCCAGCAGCTTAGGGATTTTAAGCAAACTTAACACCGGGGAGCTGTTTTTT CASSLGILSKLNTGELFF . 18 . TRBJ2-2 TRBV11-2
TGTGCCAGCAGCTTAGAGGTAATCGGGACAGGGGGACCTAACACTGAAGCTTTCTTT CASSLEVIGTGGPNTEAFF TRBD1 19 . TRBJ1-1 TRBV11-2
TGTGCCATCAGGGAGTACCACCTTTTTACCTATGGCTACACCTTC CAIREYHLFTYGYTF . 15 . TRBJ1-2 TRBV19
TGCAGCGGCCAGGGACTAGCGGGAGAGGTGCTCGAGACCCAGTACTTC CSGQGLAGEVLETQYF TRBD2 16 . TRBJ2-5 TRBV29-1
TGCGCCAGCACTGAGGATCAAATCACCTACAATGAGCAGTTCTTC CASTEDQITYNEQFF . 15 . TRBJ2-1 TRBV4-3
TGTGCCAGCAGAGGGGGCACTGAAGCTTTCTTT CASRGGTEAFF . 11 . TRBJ1-1 TRBV2
TGTGCCAGCAGCTTAGGTGCAGGAGCCCAGTTCTTC CASSLGAGAQFF . 12 . TRBJ2-1 TRBV7-9
TGTGCCAGCAGCCCTTGGGTGGGCTACGAGCAGTACTTC CASSPWVGYEQYF . 13 . TRBJ2-7 TRBV7-2
TGTGCCAGCAGTCCCGGGGTTCTCACAGATACGCAGTATTTT CASSPGVLTDTQYF . 14 . TRBJ2-3 TRBV7-6
TGTGCCAGCAGCGCCCCGATCCCTCTGGAGGCCTCCTACGAGCAGTACTTC CASSAPIPLEASYEQYF . 17 . TRBJ2-7 TRBV7-9
TGTGCCAGCAGCTCGCAGAGCACCGGGGAGCTGTTTTTT CASSSQSTGELFF . 13 . TRBJ2-2 TRBV7-9
TGTGCCACCAGCAGAGATTGGGGGGGCGGTGGGTACGAGCAGTACTTC CATSRDWGGGGYEQYF . 16 . TRBJ2-7 TRBV15
TGTGCCAGCAGCTCGACTAGCGATAGGAGTGACATTCAGTACTTC CASSSTSDRSDIQYF TRBD2 15 . TRBJ2-4 TRBV5-4
TGTGCCACCACTGTTCCAGAACCGGGACTCCTCCAGTACTTC CATTVPEPGLLQYF . 14 . TRBJ2-7 TRBV6-5
TGTGCCAGCAGCTTAGGGCGTAGCGGGAGATCCGAGCAGTACTTC CASSLGRSGRSEQYF TRBD2 15 . TRBJ2-7 TRBV7-2
TGCGCCAGCAGCTCCGGGACTAGCGGGAGTGACGAGCAGTACTTC CASSSGTSGSDEQYF TRBD2 15 . TRBJ2-7 TRBV5-1
TGCGCCAGCAGCGGCCCGGGACAGGGCCACGAGCAGTACTTC CASSGPGQGHEQYF TRBD1 14 . TRBJ2-7 TRBV5-1
TGTGCCAGCAGCTTACTGGACGTTGGCTACACCTTC CASSLLDVGYTF . 12 . TRBJ1-2 TRBV13
TGCGCCAGCAGCTTGGCAGGGGTACATCGGAGCGACGAGCAGTACTTC CASSLAGVHRSDEQYF . 16 . TRBJ2-7 TRBV5-1
TGCGCCAGCAGCGGAGACATGACAGATACGCAGTATTTT CASSGDMTDTQYF . 13 . TRBJ2-3 TRBV5-1
TGTGCCAGCAGCCTACTAGCGGGGGCCTACGAGCAGTACTTC CASSLLAGAYEQYF TRBD2 14 . TRBJ2-7 TRBV7-2
TGTGCCAGCAGCTTAGGACCCATCTACGAGCAGTACTTC CASSLGPIYEQYF . 13 . TRBJ2-7 TRBV7-2
TGTGCCAGCAGCACCTTTGGCCGGGCAGACTCCTACAATGAGCAGTTCTTC CASSTFGRADSYNEQFF . 17 . TRBJ2-1 TRBV27
TGTGCCAGCAGTTTATCCTCAGATAACTATGGCTACACCTTC CASSLSSDNYGYTF . 14 . TRBJ1-2 TRBV27
TGTGCCAGCAGTTACGGGGGCAATCAGCCCCAGCATTTT CASSYGGNQPQHF . 13 . TRBJ1-5 TRBV6-5
TGTGCTAGTGGTTCGGGCTGGGGGGAACCTAGCACAGATACGCAGTATTTT CASGSGWGEPSTDTQYF . 17 . TRBJ2-3 TRBV12-5
TGTGCCAGCAGCTTGGTTGGTGGGAGCTCCTACGAGCAGTACTTC CASSLVGGSSYEQYF . 15 . TRBJ2-7 TRBV7-9
TGTGCCAGCTCCGCAGGTCACCCCGGGGAGCTGTTTTTT CASSAGHPGELFF . 13 once TRBJ2-2 TRBV11-3
TGTGCCAGCAGTTTATCGCCCGGGACACTGAACACTGAAGCTTTCTTT CASSLSPGTLNTEAFF . 16 . TRBJ1-1 TRBV27
TGTGCCAGCAGTGGACTAGCGGGCTCCTACGAGCAGTACTTC CASSGLAGSYEQYF TRBD2 14 . TRBJ2-7 TRBV27
TGTGCCAGCGCCCTTGATAGGAGCTCCTACAATGAGCAGTTCTTC CASALDRSSYNEQFF . 15 . TRBJ2-1 TRBV27
TGCAGCGTTCTGGACTCGAACACCGGGGAGCTGTTTTTT CSVLDSNTGELFF . 13 . TRBJ2-2 TRBV29-1
TGTGCCAGCATCCAAGGGGCCTACACAGATACGCAGTATTTT CASIQGAYTDTQYF . 14 once TRBJ2-3 TRBV2
TGTGCCAGCAGCGGCCGGGACACAACCGGGGAGCTGTTTTTT CASSGRDTTGELFF . 14 . TRBJ2-2 TRBV9
TGTGCCAGCAGTCACGGGGGTAACTACGAGCAGTACTTC CASSHGGNYEQYF . 13 . TRBJ2-7 TRBV25-1
TGTGCCACCAGCAGAGATCGGGCGGTGAACACTGAAGCTTTCTTT CATSRDRAVNTEAFF . 15 . TRBJ1-1 TRBV15
TGTGCAAGTCGCCCCAGGCCGTCCGCCCCCACCTACGAGCAGTACTTC CASRPRPSAPTYEQYF . 16 once TRBJ2-7 TRBV12-2